There are a few counts of the clone carrying this T cell receptor (beta chain). The data belong to a study of T-cell reconstitution after alpha-beta-depleted transplantation in children. The library targeted TCRbeta and was prepared with unique molecular identifiers. TCRdb fed the PCR reads into MiXCR, producing one record per CDR3 protein. Among roughly 590,000 distinct CDR3 sequences listed, around 17% were seen once. Germline V gene lookup returns CDR1 SGHTA and CDR2 FQGNSA. The CDR3 covers 14 residues. Unmatched junction bases numbered 13, after V lost 5 bases and J lost 12 bases. The genes are TRBV7-2 and TRBJ2-1; 7 bases line up with TRBD1. Sequences were derived from PBMCs from the stem cell graft donor, sampled from the stem cell graft. This sequence was found in a human donor who donated a stem cell graft to a child with acute myeloid leukemia. Here the CDR3 reads CASSITGTVSGQFF. CDR3 nucleotide sequence: TGTGCCAGCAGCATAACCGGGACAGTCTCGGGGCAGTTCTTC.